A single sample is the source of the 20 T cell receptor beta chains below, sequenced in a study of blood T cell repertoires in COVID-19. Method: immunoSEQ multiplex PCR; TCRdb's copy keeps in-frame clones and lacks some. The sample contains around 140,000 clones, around 88% of which appear only once. The material sequenced was peripheral blood. The receptor source for this set is a man in his fifties with active or convalescent COVID-19.

The gene calls are TRBV6-1 and TRBJ1-1; D is unresolved. The CDR3 covers 13 residues. CDR1 and CDR2 (germline): MNHNS, SASEGT. V was shortened by 1 base and J by 6 bases, with 9 bases between the two germline ends. CDR3 protein: CASSEGWEAEAFF. As DNA, the CDR3 is TGTGCCAGCAGTGAAGGCTGGGAGGCTGAAGCTTTCTTT.

The chain is built from TRBV7-6 and TRBJ2-2; TRBD1 matches at 8 bases. This CDR3 is 16 amino acids long. CDR1 and CDR2 from the germline V gene are SGHVS and FNYEAQ. V lost 2 bases to trimming and J lost 7 bases; unmatched junction nucleotides: 9. CDR3 residues: CASSLLTTGEGGELFF. In DNA, the CDR3 is TGTGCCAGCAGCTTACTGACGACAGGGGAAGGCGGGGAGCTGTTTTTT. The entire variable domain, with the rest obtained from reference TRBV7-6 and TRBJ2-2, is as follows: GAGVSQSPRYKVTKRGQDVALRCDPISGHVSLYWYRQALGQGPEFLTYFNYEAQQDKSGLPNDRFSAERPEGSISTLTIQRTEQRDSAMYRCASSLLTTGEGGELFFGEGSRLTVL.

This clone was seen a single time. The chain is built from TRBV2 and TRBJ2-7; D possibly corresponds to TRBD2 (6 bases). The ends were cut back, 4 bases at V and 2 bases at J, with 15 bases in the middle. Germline V gene data show CDR1 as SNHLY and CDR2 as FYNNEI. The CDR3 consists of 15 residues. CDR3 sequence reads: CASSAFGGAAYEQYF. DNA of the CDR3: TGTGCCAGCAGTGCCTTTGGAGGGGCGGCCTACGAGCAGTACTTC.

J is TRBJ1-6 and V is TRBV2; a possible D gene is TRBD1 (5 bases). Germline V lookup: CDR1 SNHLY, CDR2 FYNNEI. The CDR3 contains 13 residues. The germline V and J ends were trimmed by 6 bases and 7 bases, with 10 bases remaining between them. CDR3 in amino acids: CASRTDLNSPLHF. CDR3 coding DNA: TGTGCCAGCAGGACAGACCTGAATTCACCCCTCCACTTT.

V is TRBV7-2 and J is TRBJ1-6, with a weak D call TRBD1 (6 bases). CDR1 SGHTA and CDR2 FQGNSA come from the germline V gene. V gave up 1 base and J gave up 9 bases, with 16 bases separating them. The CDR3 consists of 16 residues. The CDR3 bases are TGTGCCAGCAGCTTAGGGGGAACGGGGGGCGGTTCACCCCTCCACTTT. Translating it yields CASSLGGTGGGSPLHF.

The CDR3 DNA reads TGTGCCAGCTCACCCCAGGATTCTGAAGCTTTCTTT. It translates to CASSPQDSEAFF. The chain has TRBV18 and TRBJ1-1; D gene unclear. The germline V and J ends were trimmed by 3 bases and 6 bases, with 8 bases remaining between them. The CDR3 extends over 12 amino acids. Germline CDR1 is KGHSH and CDR2 is LQKENI.

The chain has TRBV2 and TRBJ1-2; 9 bases fit TRBD1. Germline values: CDR1 SNHLY, CDR2 FYNNEI. Trimming at V came to 6 bases and at J to 3 bases, leaving 5 bases not matched to a gene. The CDR3 is 14 residues long. CDR3 loop: CASSPRTGDYGYTF. The CDR3 DNA reads TGTGCCAGCAGCCCGAGGACAGGGGACTATGGCTACACCTTC.

This clone was seen a handful of times. The V and J genes are TRBV19 and TRBJ1-1; D may be TRBD1 (5 bases). Trimming took off 5 bases at V and 4 bases at J, with 17 bases between the two ends. Germline V gene data show CDR1 as LNHDA and CDR2 as SQIVND (reference sequence). This CDR3 is built from 15 residues. CDR3 coding DNA: TGTGCCAGTAGTCCACAGGAGGGGTTGGGCACTGAAGCTTTCTTT. It translates to CASSPQEGLGTEAFF. Complete variable domain (other parts from reference TRBV19 and TRBJ1-1): DGGITQSPKYLFRKEGQNVTLSCEQNLNHDAMYWYRQDPGQGLRLIYYSQIVNDFQKGDIAEGYSVSREKKESFPLTVTSAQKNPTAFYLCASSPQEGLGTEAFFGQGTRLTVV.

The V and J genes are TRBV2 and TRBJ2-7; weak D call: TRBD2 (6 bases). V gave up 7 bases and J gave up 5 bases, with 9 bases separating them. The germline V gene has CDR1 SNHLY and CDR2 FYNNEI. There are 11 residues in the CDR3. CDR3 DNA: TGTGCCAGCATCGGGAGACACGAGCAGTACTTC. This codes for CASIGRHEQYF.

A remark on this clone: This specimen includes other DNA sequences encoding the same CDR3. The CDR3 loop is CASSPGQGADTQYF. CDR3 sequence (DNA): TGTGCCAGCTCACCCGGACAGGGGGCAGATACGCAGTATTTT. The chain links TRBV18 to TRBJ2-3, with 10 bases that match TRBD1. The CDR3 is 14 amino acids. CDR1 and CDR2 (germline): KGHSH, LQKENI. V was clipped by 3 bases and J by 4 bases; unmatched bases: 1.

This chain joins TRBV2 and TRBJ1-5; D is uncertain. CDR1 is SNHLY and CDR2 is FYNNEI in the germline V gene. V was clipped by 2 bases and J by 3 bases, with 8 bases between them. This CDR3 is 14 amino acids long. CDR3 nucleotides: TGTGCCAGCAGTGAAACAGTTCCCAATCAGCCCCAGCATTTT. Protein: CASSETVPNQPQHF.

The rearrangement links TRBV4-1 to TRBJ1-2; no firm D call. The CDR3 runs 15 residues. Deletions cut 1 base from V and 6 bases from J, with 15 bases between. Germline V gene lookup returns CDR1 MGHRA and CDR2 YSYEKL. CDR3 in amino acids: CASSQGRASWDGYTF. DNA of the CDR3: TGCGCCAGCAGCCAAGGGAGGGCCAGTTGGGATGGCTACACCTTC.

The V and J genes are TRBV5-1 and TRBJ2-2; the D gene is possibly TRBD2 (6 bases). Trimming removed 0 bases at V and 0 bases at J, with 9 bases between. CDR1 and CDR2 (germline): SGHRS, YFSETQ. The CDR3 is 16 amino acids. CDR3 sequence (DNA): TGCGCCAGCAGCTTGGAATCGGGGGCGAACACCGGGGAGCTGTTTTTT. Translation gives CASSLESGANTGELFF. The full variable domain, completed using reference TRBV5-1 and TRBJ2-2, is KAGVTQTPRYLIKTRGQQVTLSCSPISGHRSVSWYQQTPGQGLQFLFEYFSETQRNKGNFPGRFSGRQFSNSRSEMNVSTLELGDSALYLCASSLESGANTGELFFGEGSRLTVL.

V is TRBV18 and J is TRBJ1-1; D call uncertain. The CDR3 spans 16 residues. Trimming stripped 4 bases from V and 0 bases from J, with 15 bases between. From germline, CDR1 is KGHSH and CDR2 LQKENI. The CDR3 is CASSQTLEGMNTEAFF. CDR3 nucleotide sequence: TGTGCCAGCTCACAGACCCTCGAGGGAATGAACACTGAAGCTTTCTTT.

The gene calls are TRBV6-5 and TRBJ2-3; no reliable D call. The CDR3 runs to 14 residues. V dropped 7 bases and J dropped 4 bases, with 15 bases sitting between them. Germline assignment: CDR1 MNHEY and CDR2 SVGAGI. The CDR3 reads CASTPRSSPDTQYF. Here the CDR3 DNA reads TGTGCCAGCACCCCGCGGAGTAGTCCAGATACGCAGTATTTT.

This chain uses TRBV29-1 with TRBJ1-3, with 12 bases aligning to TRBD1. The CDR3 has 15 residues. Germline CDR1 and CDR2: SQVTM and ANQGSEA. Trimming at V came to 7 bases and at J to 3 bases, leaving 7 bases not matched to a gene. The CDR3 reads CSAAGTGGVGNTIYF. The CDR3 DNA sequence: TGCAGCGCTGCCGGGACAGGGGGCGTTGGAAACACCATATATTTT.

The chain carries TRBV6-5 and TRBJ1-3; 8 bases are a match to TRBD1. The CDR3 contains 14 residues. V shed 6 bases, J shed 4 bases, and the junction held 5 bases outside the gene matches. From germline, CDR1 is MNHEY and CDR2 SVGAGI. DNA of the CDR3: TGTGCCAGCAGCCCAGGGGGCGCAGGAAACACCATATATTTT. Residues: CASSPGGAGNTIYF.

This rearrangement joins TRBV7-9 to TRBJ1-2, with D tentatively TRBD1 (5 bases). The germline gives CDR1 SEHNR, CDR2 FQNEAQ (reference sequence). CDR3 size: 15 residues. Trimming removed 5 bases at V and 4 bases at J, with 17 bases between. The DNA of the CDR3 is TGTGCCAGCAGCGTAGGGGCTCAAATACGCTATGGCTACACCTTC. Protein product: CASSVGAQIRYGYTF.

The J gene is TRBJ2-7, the V gene TRBV6-2 or TRBV6-3, with a weak D call TRBD1 (6 bases). CDR1 is MNHEY and CDR2 is SVGEGT in the germline V gene. This CDR3 has 14 amino acids. Trimming removed 7 bases from V and 2 bases from J, with 15 bases in between. CDR3 residues: CASTPGQVPYEQYF. The DNA of the CDR3 is TGTGCCAGCACCCCGGGACAAGTCCCCTACGAGCAGTACTTC.

This chain connects TRBV6-5 to TRBJ1-1; D is unclear. Deletions cut 6 bases from V and 5 bases from J, with 10 bases between. Germline V gene data show CDR1 as MNHEY and CDR2 as SVGAGI. CDR3 size: 12 residues. Here the CDR3 reads CASREVGTEAFF. DNA of the CDR3: TGTGCCAGCAGAGAGGTGGGTACTGAAGCTTTCTTT.